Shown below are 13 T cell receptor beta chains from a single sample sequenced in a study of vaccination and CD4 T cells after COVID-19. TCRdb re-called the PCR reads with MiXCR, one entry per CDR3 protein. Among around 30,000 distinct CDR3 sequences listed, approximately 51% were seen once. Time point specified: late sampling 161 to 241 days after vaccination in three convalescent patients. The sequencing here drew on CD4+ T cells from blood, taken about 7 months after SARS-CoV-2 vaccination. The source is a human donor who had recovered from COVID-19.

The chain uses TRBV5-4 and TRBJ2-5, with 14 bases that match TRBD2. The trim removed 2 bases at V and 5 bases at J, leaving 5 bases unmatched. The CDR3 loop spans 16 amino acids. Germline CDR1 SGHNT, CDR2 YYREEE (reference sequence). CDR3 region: CASSLSRTSGRETQYF. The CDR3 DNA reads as TGTGCCAGCAGCTTATCCCGGACTAGCGGGAGGGAGACCCAGTACTTC.

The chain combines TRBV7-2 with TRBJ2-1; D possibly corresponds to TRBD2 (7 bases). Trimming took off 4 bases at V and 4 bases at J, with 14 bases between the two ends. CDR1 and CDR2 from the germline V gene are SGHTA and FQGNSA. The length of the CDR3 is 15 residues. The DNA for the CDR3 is TGTGCCAGCAGCTGGGGGGGGCCCACTTACAATGAGCAGTTCTTC. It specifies CASSWGGPTYNEQFF.

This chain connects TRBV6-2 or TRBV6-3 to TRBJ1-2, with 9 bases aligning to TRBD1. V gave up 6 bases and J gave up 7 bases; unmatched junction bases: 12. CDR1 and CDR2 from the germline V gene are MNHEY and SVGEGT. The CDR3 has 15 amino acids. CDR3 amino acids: CASSPTPGQGIGYTF. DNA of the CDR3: TGTGCCAGCAGCCCTACCCCGGGACAGGGTATTGGCTACACCTTC.

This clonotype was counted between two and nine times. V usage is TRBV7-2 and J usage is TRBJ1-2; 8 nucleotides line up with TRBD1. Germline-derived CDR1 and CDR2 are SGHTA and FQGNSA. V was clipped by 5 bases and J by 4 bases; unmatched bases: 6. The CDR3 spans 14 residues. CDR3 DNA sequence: TGTGCCAGCAGCCCGGACAGGGTAATCTATGGCTACACCTTC. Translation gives CASSPDRVIYGYTF.

The CDR3 loop is CASSVGRSNEQFF. The CDR3 nucleotides read TGTGCCAGCAGTGTCGGGAGAAGCAATGAGCAGTTCTTC. The J gene is TRBJ2-1, the V gene TRBV27; D perhaps matches TRBD2 (6 bases). The CDR3 contains 13 residues. With 5 bases removed from V and 6 bases from J, the gap between germline ends came to 11 bases. The germline gives CDR1 MNHEY, CDR2 SMNVEV (reference sequence).

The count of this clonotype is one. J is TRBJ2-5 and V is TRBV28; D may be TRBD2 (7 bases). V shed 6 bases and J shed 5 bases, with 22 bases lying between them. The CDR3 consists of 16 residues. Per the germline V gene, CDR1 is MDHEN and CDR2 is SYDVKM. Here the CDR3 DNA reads TGTGCCAGCAGCTCGGGGGCTAGCGGCGAATGGGAGACCCAGTACTTC. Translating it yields CASSSGASGEWETQYF.

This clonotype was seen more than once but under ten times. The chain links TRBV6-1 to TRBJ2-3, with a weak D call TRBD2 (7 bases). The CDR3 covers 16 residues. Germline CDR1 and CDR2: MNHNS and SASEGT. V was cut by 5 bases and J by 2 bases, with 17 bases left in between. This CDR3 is CASSRWGGPPTDTQYF. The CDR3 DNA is TGTGCCAGCAGTCGTTGGGGGGGCCCCCCCACAGATACGCAGTATTTT.

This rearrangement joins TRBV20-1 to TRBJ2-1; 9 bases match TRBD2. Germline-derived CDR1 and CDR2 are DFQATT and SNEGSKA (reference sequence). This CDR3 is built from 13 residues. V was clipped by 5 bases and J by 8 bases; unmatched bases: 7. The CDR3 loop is CSADGTSFHEQFF. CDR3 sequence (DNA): TGCAGTGCTGACGGGACTAGCTTTCATGAGCAGTTCTTC.

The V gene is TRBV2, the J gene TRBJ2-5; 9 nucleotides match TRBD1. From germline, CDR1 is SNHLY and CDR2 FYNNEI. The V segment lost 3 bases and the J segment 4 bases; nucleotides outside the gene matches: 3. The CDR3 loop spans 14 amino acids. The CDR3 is CASSDRQGGETQYF. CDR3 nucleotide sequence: TGTGCCAGCAGTGATAGACAGGGGGGAGAGACCCAGTACTTC.

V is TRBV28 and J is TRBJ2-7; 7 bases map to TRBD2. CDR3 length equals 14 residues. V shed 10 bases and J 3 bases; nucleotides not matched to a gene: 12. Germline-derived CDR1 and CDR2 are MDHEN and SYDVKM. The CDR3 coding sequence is TGTGCCACAAGCCCAGCTAGCGGTTACTACGAGCAGTACTTC. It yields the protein CATSPASGYYEQYF.

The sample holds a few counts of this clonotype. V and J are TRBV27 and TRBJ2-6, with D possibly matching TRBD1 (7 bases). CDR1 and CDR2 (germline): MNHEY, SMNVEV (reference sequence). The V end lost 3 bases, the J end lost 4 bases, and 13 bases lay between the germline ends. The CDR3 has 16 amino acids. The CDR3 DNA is TGTGCCAGCAGTTTCAGGGGGGCGCAAGGGGCCAACGTCCTGACTTTC. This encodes CASSFRGAQGANVLTF.

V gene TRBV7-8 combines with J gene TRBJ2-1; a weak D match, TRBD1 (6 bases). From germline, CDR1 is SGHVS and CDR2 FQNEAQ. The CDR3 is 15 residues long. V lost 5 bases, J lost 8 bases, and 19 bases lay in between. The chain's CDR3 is CASSHRVGFVDEQFF. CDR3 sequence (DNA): TGTGCCAGCAGCCACAGGGTGGGGTTTGTGGATGAGCAGTTCTTC.

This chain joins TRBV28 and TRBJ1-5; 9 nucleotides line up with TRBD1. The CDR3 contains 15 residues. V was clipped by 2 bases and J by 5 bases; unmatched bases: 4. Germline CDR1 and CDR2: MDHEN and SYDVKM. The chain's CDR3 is CASSLGTGRYQPQHF. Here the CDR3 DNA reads TGTGCCAGCAGTTTAGGGACAGGGAGGTATCAGCCCCAGCATTTT.